These 18 T cell receptor beta chains share one sample of origin, sequenced in a study of cytomegalovirus exposure and HLA in healthy donors (dated by TCRdb to about 2017). The library was made by the immunoSEQ multiplex PCR assay. The multiplex PCR relied on a mix of 60 forward primers for TCR Vbeta segments and 13 reverse primers for TCR Jbeta segments. TCRdb holds this immuneACCESS table with in-frame rearrangements only. Some clones are missing; in checked studies, unresolved V genes explain under half, and the rest has no known cause. Within this sample are some 54,000 clones, with about 84% of them counted one time only. The ten largest make up approximately 6% of the sample. What was sequenced was PBMCs. The receptors were sampled from a male donor in good health and CMV-seronegative.

The V and J genes are TRBV5-6 and TRBJ2-5, with 13 bases lining up with TRBD2. The J call may be in error: the DNA end matches TRBJ2-7 better. Germline CDR1 reads SGHDT; CDR2 reads YYEEEE. The CDR3 has 18 amino acids. CDR3 sequence reads: CASSLAGSTSGGAYEQYF. The CDR3 DNA reads TGTGCCAGCAGCTTGGCTGGGAGCACTAGCGGGGGGGCCTACGAGCAGTACTTC.

The rearrangement links TRBV30 to TRBJ1-1; D might be TRBD1 (6 bases). Germline V gene lookup returns CDR1 GTSNPN and CDR2 SVGIG (reference sequence). Trimming took off 7 bases at V and 5 bases at J, with 14 bases between the two ends. The CDR3 has 12 residues. The CDR3 protein is CASTDRSTEAFF. The CDR3 nucleotides are TGTGCCTCTACCGACAGGTCAACTGAAGCTTTCTTT.

This clone was counted a few times. The chain has TRBV2 and TRBJ2-3; the match to TRBD2 covers 13 bases. After removal of 6 bases from V and 2 bases from J, the junction contained 8 bases not matched to a gene. CDR3 length equals 17 residues. Germline V gene data show CDR1 as SNHLY and CDR2 as FYNNEI. The CDR3 sequence is CASSPRLAGGLTDTQYF. In nucleotides, the CDR3 is TGTGCCAGCAGCCCCCGACTAGCGGGGGGCCTCACAGATACGCAGTATTTT. The whole variable domain, filled in from reference TRBV2 and TRBJ2-3, reads EPEVTQTPSHQVTQMGQEVILRCVPISNHLYFYWYRQILGQKVEFLVSFYNNEISEKSEIFDDQFSVERPDGSNFTLKIRSTKLEDSAMYFCASSPRLAGGLTDTQYFGPGTRLTVL.

The chain uses TRBV19 and TRBJ2-1; D is ambiguous. With 5 bases removed from V and 6 bases from J, the gap between germline ends came to 20 bases. The CDR3 length is 16 residues. The V gene's germline CDR1 is LNHDA and CDR2 SQIVND (reference sequence). The CDR3, as DNA: TGTGCCAGTAGTCCGGCAGGCCTTCCCCTTGGCAATGAGCAGTTCTTC. Translating it yields CASSPAGLPLGNEQFF.

For the CDR3, the DNA is TGTGCCTCCCAGGACAGGGGAGAGACTGAAGCTTTCTTT. Translated: CASQDRGETEAFF. The chain is built from TRBV30 and TRBJ1-1, with 9 bases that match TRBD1. Per germline, CDR1 GTSNPN and CDR2 SVGIG (reference sequence). The CDR3 runs 13 residues. Trimming cost V 7 bases and J 5 bases; bases outside gene matches: 8.

J is TRBJ1-6 and V is TRBV19; maybe TRBD1 (5 bases). V dropped 5 bases and J dropped 8 bases, with 16 bases sitting between them. Germline V gene lookup returns CDR1 LNHDA and CDR2 SQIVND (reference sequence). This CDR3 is 15 amino acids long. The CDR3 DNA reads as TGTGCCAGTAGTCTGGGGCCTCTGCAGGATTCACCCCTCCACTTT. This gives the protein CASSLGPLQDSPLHF.

V gene TRBV5-4 combines with J gene TRBJ1-1; the match to TRBD1 covers 9 bases. CDR3 length equals 14 residues. V trimming: 0 bases; J trimming: 4 bases; junction bases outside the gene matches: 1. Germline CDR1 is SGHNT and CDR2 is YYREEE (reference sequence). DNA of the CDR3: TGTGCCAGCAGCTTGGACAGGGGGCCCACTGAAGCTTTCTTT. It yields the protein CASSLDRGPTEAFF.

The J gene is TRBJ1-1, the V gene TRBV7-6, with 7 bases aligning to TRBD1. The CDR3 spans 15 residues. Germline CDR1 is SGHVS and CDR2 is FNYEAQ. V lost 4 bases and J lost 3; bases outside the gene matches: 8. The CDR3 loop is CASSYKGARDTEAFF. The CDR3 nucleotides are TGTGCCAGCAGCTATAAGGGGGCAAGAGACACTGAAGCTTTCTTT.

The chain couples TRBV5-4 to TRBJ2-3; 12 bases line up with TRBD2. Germline CDR1 and CDR2: SGHNT and YYREEE (reference sequence). Trimming removed 4 bases from V and 3 bases from J; junction bases left unmatched: 6. This CDR3 comprises 16 residues. The CDR3 sequence is CASSLPSGGATDTQYF. Written as DNA, the CDR3 is TGTGCCAGCAGCCTACCTAGCGGGGGGGCGACAGATACGCAGTATTTT.

This clone has more than one count but fewer than ten. V gene TRBV19 combines with J gene TRBJ1-6; 8 nucleotides align to TRBD1. This CDR3 is 17 amino acids long. Trimming took 4 bases from V and 6 from J; bases not matched to a gene: 11. CDR1 is LNHDA and CDR2 is SQIVND in the germline V gene (reference sequence). CDR3 region: CASSTLGQGSGNSPLHF. The DNA of the CDR3 is TGTGCCAGTAGTACCCTCGGACAGGGTTCGGGTAATTCACCCCTCCACTTT.

The chain joins TRBV29-1 to TRBJ1-1; possibly TRBD1 for D (5 bases). Germline V gene data show CDR1 as SQVTM and CDR2 as ANQGSEA. V shed 0 bases and J shed 5 bases, with 16 bases lying between them. CDR3 length: 15 residues. CDR3 in amino acids: CSVEDQRRAGTEAFF. CDR3 coding DNA: TGCAGCGTTGAAGATCAGCGCAGGGCGGGAACTGAAGCTTTCTTT.

The CDR3 protein is CASSLGGVSYEQYF. The CDR3 DNA reads TGTGCCAGCAGCTTAGGGGGAGTCTCCTACGAGCAGTACTTC. This rearrangement joins TRBV7-9 to TRBJ2-7; the D gene is possibly TRBD2 (5 bases). Trimming removed 1 base at V and 0 bases at J, with 7 bases between. CDR3 length equals 14 residues. In germline, CDR1 is SEHNR, CDR2 FQNEAQ (reference sequence).

This chain links TRBV6-5 with TRBJ1-1; D may be TRBD1 (5 bases). Germline assignment: CDR1 MNHEY and CDR2 SVGAGI. Trimming cost V 0 bases and J 11 bases, with 13 bases left between them. The CDR3 runs to 13 residues. The CDR3 DNA sequence: TGTGCCAGCAGTTACTCGAAGCCGGAGGGGGCTTTCTTT. Residues: CASSYSKPEGAFF.

The CDR3 sequence: CASSLRALGGVETQYF. The CDR3 DNA reads as TGTGCCAGCAGCCTACGCGCGCTGGGAGGGGTGGAGACCCAGTACTTC. The chain is built from TRBV7-2 and TRBJ2-5; the match to TRBD2 covers 7 bases. With V trimmed by 5 bases and J by 5 bases, 14 bases remained unmatched. CDR1 SGHTA and CDR2 FQGNSA come from the germline V gene. The CDR3 length is 16 residues.

In its sample, this clone was seen once. The rearrangement joins TRBV12-5 to TRBJ2-3, with D perhaps matching TRBD1 (6 bases). Germline V CDR1 and CDR2: LGHNT, FRNRAP. The CDR3 contains 14 residues. Deletions cut 6 bases from V and 3 bases from J, with 13 bases between. CDR3: CASGNRDRTDTQYF. The CDR3 bases are TGTGCTAGTGGCAACAGGGATCGGACAGATACGCAGTATTTT.

The V and J genes are TRBV2 and TRBJ2-7; a possible D gene is TRBD1 (5 bases). Trimming removed 6 bases at V and 3 bases at J, with 15 bases between. The CDR3 spans 14 residues. Germline V CDR1 and CDR2: SNHLY, FYNNEI. CDR3 nucleotides: TGTGCCAGCAGGGTAGGACAAAGGGACTACGAGCAGTACTTC. Its protein product is CASRVGQRDYEQYF.

The genes are TRBV9 and TRBJ1-1; 9 bases align to TRBD1. With 3 bases clipped from V and 4 bases from J, the junction kept 7 bases outside the gene matches. This CDR3 comprises 15 residues. Germline V lookup: CDR1 SGDLS, CDR2 YYNGEE. This CDR3 reads CASSATGTGSTEAFF. The CDR3 DNA follows: TGTGCCAGCAGCGCCACCGGGACAGGGTCCACTGAAGCTTTCTTT.

V and J are TRBV29-1 and TRBJ1-3; D call uncertain. The germline V gene encodes CDR1 SQVTM and CDR2 ANQGSEA. The V and J ends lost 2 bases and 0 bases respectively, with 5 bases between them. This CDR3 is built from 13 residues. The CDR3 protein is CSVELYSGNTIYF. For the CDR3, the DNA is TGCAGCGTTGAATTGTACTCTGGAAACACCATATATTTT.